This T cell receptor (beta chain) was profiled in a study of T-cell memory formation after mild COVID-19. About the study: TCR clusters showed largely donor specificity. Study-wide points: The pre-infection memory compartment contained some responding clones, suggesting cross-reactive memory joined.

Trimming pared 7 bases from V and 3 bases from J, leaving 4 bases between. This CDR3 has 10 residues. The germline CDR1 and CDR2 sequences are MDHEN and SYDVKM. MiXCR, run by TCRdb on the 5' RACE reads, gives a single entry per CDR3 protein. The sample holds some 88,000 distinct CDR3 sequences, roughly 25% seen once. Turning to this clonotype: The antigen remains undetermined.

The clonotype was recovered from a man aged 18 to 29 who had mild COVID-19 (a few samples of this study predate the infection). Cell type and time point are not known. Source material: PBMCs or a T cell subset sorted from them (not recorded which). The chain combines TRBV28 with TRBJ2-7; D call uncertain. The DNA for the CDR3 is TGTGCCAGCAAGGACTACGAGCAGTACGTC. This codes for CASKDYEQYV.